Sequencing of this TCR beta chain was carried out in a study of beta chain features in type 1 diabetes. Comments on this clone: Antigen specificity is unknown. Other nucleotide sequences in the sample specify the same CDR3.

Germline CDR1 is SGHTA and CDR2 is FQGNSA. The CDR3 spans 14 residues. The germline V and J ends were trimmed by 0 bases and 4 bases, with 7 bases remaining between them. All of the isolated RNA was reverse transcribed, so expressed TCRB transcripts were sequenced. The table came from immunoSEQ multiplex PCR; TCRdb's copy has only in-frame clones and leaves some out. Here the sample spans 600,000 to 700,000 clones, 9.5% to 15% being singletons. Study results and limitations: Type 1 diabetes patients had moderately but significantly shorter TCRB CDR3s in all four CD4+ subsets.

The clonotype comes from a young man with type 1 diabetes. Sequenced sample: naive CD4+ T cells from blood. The rearrangement uses TRBV7-2 and TRBJ1-5; D not certain. The chain's CDR3 is CASSLASGNQPQHF. The DNA of the CDR3 is TGTGCCAGCAGCTTAGCTTCCGGTAATCAGCCCCAGCATTTT.